These 20 T cell receptor beta chains share one sample of origin, sequenced in a study of T cell responses to AZD1222 COVID-19 vaccine. Clones were sequenced by immunoSEQ multiplex PCR, and TCRdb holds only the in-frame ones, with some missing. The data contain 190,000 or so clones, 85% to 90% of them singletons. The specimen was peripheral blood, collected 28 days after the second AZD1222 dose. These receptor sequences come from an adult who received the AZD1222 COVID-19 vaccine.

The chain uses TRBV5-4 and TRBJ1-6, with TRBD1 matching 7 bases. J lost 7 bases, V lost 0 bases, and 1 base had no gene match. This CDR3 has 14 residues. Germline V gene data show CDR1 as SGHNT and CDR2 as YYREEE (reference sequence). The CDR3 loop reads CASSLDRGNSPLHF. In nucleotides, the CDR3 is TGTGCCAGCAGCTTGGACAGGGGAAATTCACCCCTCCACTTT.

This rearrangement joins TRBV6-5 to TRBJ2-7, with D possibly matching TRBD2 (5 bases). The V and J ends lost 2 bases and 6 bases respectively, with 14 bases between them. CDR3 length: 14 amino acids. Germline CDR1 MNHEY, CDR2 SVGAGI. CDR3 DNA sequence: TGTGCCAGCAGTTACGGGAACGGGGTTGGCGAGCAGTACTTC. Protein product: CASSYGNGVGEQYF.

The V and J genes are TRBV6-2 or TRBV6-3 and TRBJ2-1; TRBD2 might be the D (7 bases). The CDR3 length is 15 residues. Trimming stripped 2 bases from V and 8 bases from J, with 16 bases between. Germline loops: CDR1 MNHEY, CDR2 SVGEGT. In nucleotides, the CDR3 is TGTGCCAGCAGTTACGGGGGGGCAGGGCGAGATGAGCAGTTCTTC. Its translation: CASSYGGAGRDEQFF.

This chain connects TRBV3-1 (or the pseudogene TRBV3-2) to TRBJ2-2, with 8 nucleotides matching TRBD1. CDR3 length: 16 residues. V gave up 1 base and J gave up 1 base; unmatched junction bases: 2. Germline-derived CDR1 and CDR2 are LGHDT and YNNKEL (reference sequence). DNA for the CDR3: TGTGCCAGCAGCCAAGGGACAGGGATGAACACCGGGGAGCTGTTTTTT. Protein product: CASSQGTGMNTGELFF.

V is TRBV18 and J is TRBJ2-7; the D is unclear. The CDR3 is made up of 13 amino acids. Per the germline V gene, CDR1 is KGHSH and CDR2 is LQKENI. Deletions cut 2 bases from V and 1 base from J, with 6 bases between. CDR3 DNA: TGTGCCAGCTCACCAGGGCGGTCCTACGAGCAGTACTTC. Its protein is CASSPGRSYEQYF.

This chain joins TRBV6-2 or TRBV6-3 and TRBJ2-1; TRBD2 aligns across 11 bases. J was trimmed by 5 bases and V by 2 bases; bases with no gene match: 8. The CDR3 covers 17 residues. Germline CDR1 and CDR2: MNHEY and SVGEGT. The DNA for the CDR3 is TGTGCCAGCAGTTACGGGACTACTAGCGGGAGAAACAATGAGCAGTTCTTC. This sequence encodes CASSYGTTSGRNNEQFF.

This clone was recorded once. The J gene is TRBJ2-7, the V gene TRBV4-2, with TRBD2 identical over 8 bases. From germline, CDR1 is LGHNA and CDR2 YNFKEQ. V was pared by 0 bases and J by 2 bases, with 3 bases of the junction left unmatched. This CDR3 has 15 amino acids. DNA for the CDR3: TGTGCCAGCAGCCAAGATGGGACTAGTACCTACGAGCAGTACTTC. Amino acid sequence: CASSQDGTSTYEQYF.

The count of this clone is one. This rearrangement joins TRBV27 to TRBJ2-5; D is tentatively TRBD1 or TRBD2 (6 bases each). The CDR3 runs to 13 residues. V shed 5 bases and J shed 4 bases, with 11 bases lying between them. Germline V gene sequence: CDR1 MNHEY, CDR2 SMNVEV (reference sequence). DNA of the CDR3: TGTGCCAGCAGTCACGGGGGCCCAGAGACCCAGTACTTC. Encoded protein: CASSHGGPETQYF.

V and J are TRBV6-2 or TRBV6-3 and TRBJ2-7, with 8 bases aligning to TRBD1. After removal of 2 bases from V and 5 bases from J, the junction contained 8 bases not matched to a gene. The germline gives CDR1 MNHEY, CDR2 SVGEGT. This CDR3 spans 15 amino acids. CDR3 coding DNA: TGTGCCAGCAGTTACGCTGGGACAGGTCTCAACGAGCAGTACTTC. Its translation is CASSYAGTGLNEQYF.

V usage is TRBV19 and J usage is TRBJ2-7; D uncertain. The CDR3 consists of 14 residues. Trimming stripped 0 bases from V and 1 base from J, with 7 bases between. Per the germline V gene, CDR1 is LNHDA and CDR2 is SQIVND (reference sequence). The CDR3 coding sequence is TGTGCCAGTAGTATAGATTTGCAATCCTACGAGCAGTACTTC. Translated: CASSIDLQSYEQYF.

This clone was observed a single time. The chain employs TRBV24-1 and TRBJ2-3; D unresolved. Trimming took 7 bases from V and 0 from J, leaving 13 bases between them. CDR3 size: 15 residues. Germline V gene sequence: CDR1 KGHDR, CDR2 SFDVKD. The CDR3 protein is CATSSTHTSTDTQYF. The CDR3, as DNA: TGTGCCACCAGCTCGACGCATACTAGCACAGATACGCAGTATTTT.

V is TRBV7-9 and J is TRBJ1-5; TRBD1 might be the D (5 bases). This CDR3 spans 15 amino acids. The V end lost 5 bases, the J end lost 4 bases, and 15 bases lay between the germline ends. CDR1 and CDR2 from the germline V gene are SEHNR and FQNEAQ (reference sequence). In DNA, the CDR3 is TGTGCCAGCAGCCCACGGGGGTCCGGTAATCAGCCCCAGCATTTT. Residues: CASSPRGSGNQPQHF.

The chain recombines TRBV5-6 with TRBJ2-7; 12 bases are a match to TRBD2. The germline gives CDR1 SGHDT, CDR2 YYEEEE. The junction had 2 bases not matched to a gene; V was cut back by 1 base and J by 6 bases. CDR3 length equals 14 residues. The CDR3 loop is CASSLQLAGGEQYF. The CDR3 DNA sequence: TGTGCCAGCAGCTTGCAACTAGCGGGAGGCGAGCAGTACTTC.

The genes are TRBV27 and TRBJ2-6; D unclear. V was pared by 3 bases and J by 0 bases, with 6 bases between. The V gene's germline CDR1 is MNHEY and CDR2 SMNVEV (reference sequence). The CDR3 totals 15 residues. The chain's CDR3 is CASSLGSSGANVLTF. The CDR3 DNA sequence: TGTGCCAGCAGTTTGGGTAGCTCTGGGGCCAACGTCCTGACTTTC.

The chain employs TRBV19 and TRBJ2-7; 10 nucleotides agree with TRBD1. Germline V gives CDR1 LNHDA, CDR2 SQIVND (reference sequence). V was pared by 3 bases and J by 3 bases, with 5 bases of the junction left unmatched. The CDR3 is 15 residues long. CDR3 region: CASSISGTGDYEQYF. CDR3 in DNA: TGTGCCAGTAGTATTTCTGGGACAGGGGACTACGAGCAGTACTTC. The full variable domain, its missing parts supplied by reference TRBV19 and TRBJ2-7, is DGGITQSPKYLFRKEGQNVTLSCEQNLNHDAMYWYRQDPGQGLRLIYYSQIVNDFQKGDIAEGYSVSREKKESFPLTVTSAQKNPTAFYLCASSISGTGDYEQYFGPGTRLTVT.

The gene calls are TRBV7-3 and TRBJ1-2; D is ambiguous. Germline V gene sequence: CDR1 SGHTA, CDR2 FQGTGA. The germline V and J ends were trimmed by 5 bases and 2 bases, with 9 bases remaining between them. This CDR3 has 13 residues. The CDR3 is CASSLDGNYGYTF. As DNA, the CDR3 is TGTGCCAGCAGCCTCGACGGGAACTATGGCTACACCTTC.

J is TRBJ2-1 and V is TRBV27, with D perhaps being TRBD1 or TRBD2 (5 bases each). The ends were cut back, 3 bases at V and 2 bases at J, with 8 bases in the middle. The CDR3 runs 14 residues. Germline V lookup: CDR1 MNHEY, CDR2 SMNVEV (reference sequence). DNA of the CDR3: TGTGCCAGCAGTTTGAGGGGCGCCTACAATGAGCAGTTCTTC. Encoded protein: CASSLRGAYNEQFF.

The chain recombines TRBV6-5 with TRBJ1-1; the D gene is possibly TRBD1 (5 bases). CDR1 MNHEY and CDR2 SVGAGI come from the germline V gene. The CDR3 sequence is 13 residues long. Trimming removed 7 bases at V and 2 bases at J, with 11 bases between. CDR3 in amino acids: CASIQTGNTEAFF. CDR3 DNA: TGTGCCAGCATTCAAACAGGTAACACTGAAGCTTTCTTT.

This chain connects TRBV4-2 to TRBJ2-1; 9 bases match TRBD2. The CDR3 totals 16 residues. V gave up 4 bases and J gave up 5 bases; unmatched junction bases: 9. Germline V gene data show CDR1 as LGHNA and CDR2 as YNFKEQ. The CDR3 nucleotides are TGTGCCAGCAGCCGAGAGGGTAGCGGGAGTGACAATGAGCAGTTCTTC. It translates to CASSREGSGSDNEQFF.

The chain uses TRBV4-1 and TRBJ1-1, with TRBD1 as a possible D gene (6 bases). The CDR3 is 13 amino acids. From germline, CDR1 is MGHRA and CDR2 YSYEKL. V lost 3 bases, J lost 8 bases, and 13 bases lay in between. The CDR3 sequence is CASSHAPGEEAFF. CDR3 in DNA: TGCGCCAGCAGCCATGCTCCAGGGGAAGAAGCTTTCTTT.